This TCR beta chain was identified during a study of blood T cell repertoires in COVID-19. Assay: immunoSEQ multiplex PCR; the TCRdb copy retains only in-frame clones and omits some. The sample gives about 190,000 clones, roughly 80% of which show up once; roughly 14% is in the top ten. Germline V gene lookup returns CDR1 SGHTA and CDR2 FQGNSA. Trimming took 5 bases from V and 5 from J, leaving 18 bases between them. The CDR3 consists of 15 residues. The clonotype was recovered from a man aged 50-60 years who had recovered from COVID-19. The source material was peripheral blood. This chain connects TRBV7-2 to TRBJ2-5, with D tentatively TRBD2 (5 bases). The CDR3 spells CASSRASGSQETQYF. The CDR3 nucleotides read TGTGCCAGCAGCCGTGCGTCGGGATCGCAGGAGACCCAGTACTTC.